This T cell receptor (beta chain) was sequenced for a study of shared clonotypes between healthy human individuals. The CDR3 spans 15 residues. The V gene lost 2 bases and the J gene lost 3 bases, with 13 bases spanning the gap. CDR1 and CDR2 (germline): MDHEN, SYDVKM. Assay used: immunoSEQ multiplex PCR; TCRdb lists only in-frame clones, some missing. The sample carries approximately 2.3 million clones, 85% to 95% recorded once. Overall study results and limits: Non-shared clonotypes had lower generation probabilities than clonotypes shared by all four sorted-subset donors. For naive CD4 cells, roughly 5% of clonotypes were shared across a handful of donors.

Note on this clone: Its antigen is not identified.

The V gene is TRBV28, the J gene TRBJ1-2; a possible D gene is TRBD1 (6 bases). Sequencing was done on a sample of naive CD4+ T cells from PBMCs. This sample's subset: CD45RA+ positively selected. The TCR originated in a young man in good health. Some clones in this sample may be carry-over from other donors' samples. The CDR3 nucleotides read TGTGCCAGCAGTTTAGGCCCGGGGGGCGACTATGGCTACACCTTC. Amino acids: CASSLGPGGDYGYTF.